This T cell receptor beta chain comes out of a study of OX40 agonist ivuxolimab in advanced cancers. Using immunoSEQ multiplex PCR, the repertoire was profiled, and TCRdb retains in-frame clones only, with some absent. The sample includes tens of thousands of clones, over 75% of them seen just once. Here the sequenced sample was CD4+ or CD8+ T cells sorted from blood, taken in a trial of the OX40 agonist ivuxolimab. The source is an adult with an advanced solid tumor such as melanoma, head and neck, liver or kidney cancer.

In DNA, the CDR3 is TGTGCCAGCAGTTTTGGGGGCGGGGCAGGGTACAATGAGCAGTTCTTC. Residues: CASSFGGGAGYNEQFF. This chain joins TRBV27 and TRBJ2-1; D is tentatively TRBD1 or TRBD2 (6 bases each). The CDR3 sequence is 16 residues long. Germline loops: CDR1 MNHEY, CDR2 SMNVEV (reference sequence). Trimming removed 3 bases from V and 4 bases from J, with 16 bases in between.